This is a list of T cell receptor beta chains from one sample in a study of blood T cells in healthy people across ages. TCRdb re-called the 5' RACE reads through MiXCR, storing one row per CDR3 protein. The sample shows around 970,000 distinct CDR3 sequences, roughly 51% of them seen only once. Sequencing was done on a sample of blood. The receptors derive from a woman aged 55-75 years in good health. Each CDR3 is given with its conserved first and last residue. D genes are given only for firm matches.

j_call v_call d_call cdr3_aa
TRBJ2-1 TRBV28 TRBD2 CASSTTSVSSYNEQFF
TRBJ2-2 TRBV7-2 TRBD2 CASSTSWVGGSGGLFF
TRBJ1-2 TRBV5-1 NA CASNAAGENYGYTF
TRBJ1-1 TRBV5-1 NA CASSLTVRMDTEAFF
TRBJ2-3 TRBV12-3/TRBV12-4 NA CASGLRGDTQYF
TRBJ2-3 TRBV2 NA CASSSGRVASDTQYF
TRBJ2-3 TRBV9 NA CASSVREWANTDTQYF
TRBJ1-2 TRBV12-3/TRBV12-4 NA CASSPGGSGYTF
TRBJ2-7 TRBV11-2 TRBD1 CASSKDRAGYEQYF
TRBJ2-7 TRBV7-2 NA CASNSRDSTTF
TRBJ2-3 TRBV9 TRBD2 CASSVATGLAGRDTQYF
TRBJ2-7 TRBV13 NA CASSSAPKFYEQYF
TRBJ1-2 TRBV15 NA CATSREWRNGYTF
NA TRBV4-2 NA CASSQGRAAQETQYF
TRBJ2-5 TRBV30 NA CAWSVSGQKETQYF
TRBJ2-1 TRBV20-1 TRBD2 CSARNSGYTYNEQFF
TRBJ2-7 TRBV11-2 TRBD1 CASSLQGGLTYEQYF
TRBJ2-1 TRBV20-1 NA CSATRAVSSYNEQFF
TRBJ2-3 TRBV24-1 TRBD1 CATSDTWTGRKVTQYF
TRBJ1-5 TRBV6-6 NA CASSYAGQGGQPQHF
TRBJ2-2 TRBV2 NA CASKVVGSVGSGELFF
TRBJ2-3 TRBV4-3 NA CASSHRAVGDTQYF
TRBJ1-2 TRBV5-1 NA CASSLVINYGYTF
TRBJ1-2 TRBV19 NA CASSIDLSEASYTF
TRBJ2-7 TRBV12-3/TRBV12-4 TRBD1 CASRGQSSSYEQYF
TRBJ2-7 TRBV10-3 NA CAISRDIDNEQYF
TRBJ1-2 TRBV6-1 NA CASSESGGGYTF
TRBJ2-5 TRBV4-2 NA CASSLEVGETKYF
TRBJ2-3 TRBV20-1 TRBD2 CSARDGGLATDTQYF
TRBJ2-3 TRBV7-3 NA CASSLTARTSTDTQYF
TRBJ2-2 TRBV11-2 NA CASSLERTNTGELFF
TRBJ2-7 TRBV6-2/TRBV6-3 NA CASSFVVFRPGLDNSYEQYF
TRBJ2-1 TRBV4-2 TRBD2 CASRGGRPYNEQFF
TRBJ2-5 TRBV29-1 NA CSVAVPGETQYF
TRBJ2-5 TRBV12-3/TRBV12-4 TRBD2 CASSLNGRAGETQYF
TRBJ1-2 TRBV12-3/TRBV12-4 NA CASSPSRGYGYTF
TRBJ1-2 TRBV7-2 NA CASSFKGLPYGYTF
NA TRBV30 TRBD1 CAWSVVTGGEQYF
TRBJ2-6 TRBV9 NA CARPHTTVSLSGANVLTF
TRBJ2-5 TRBV10-3 NA CAISAAQETQYF
TRBJ2-5 TRBV6-5 NA CASSYVTGSDETQYF
TRBJ1-1 TRBV5-6 NA CASSLGPRANTEAFF
TRBJ2-1 TRBV28 TRBD2 CASSKASGRATEQFF
TRBJ2-7 TRBV12-3/TRBV12-4 NA CASSFIIGEANEQYF
TRBJ2-1 TRBV5-1 TRBD2 CASSLRTTSGRNDEQFF
TRBJ1-1 TRBV5-1 NA CASTTAAMNTEAFF
TRBJ2-1 TRBV20-1 NA CSAPDKANEQFF
TRBJ2-5 TRBV7-2 TRBD2 CASSLTGPGASGRDGTQYF
TRBJ1-2 TRBV29-1 NA CSVGKQGFDYGYTF
TRBJ2-6 TRBV28 NA CASLPNSAGANVLTF